These T cell receptor beta chains were read from a single sample in a study of blood T cell repertoires in COVID-19. Clones were read by immunoSEQ multiplex PCR, and TCRdb kept only the in-frame ones, dropping some. Here the sample spans about 140,000 clones, nearly 85% being singletons. The specimen sequenced was PBMCs or T cells enriched from blood (not recorded which). The origin of the receptors is a man aged 50 or older in a cohort exposed to, infected with or recovered from COVID-19 (not recorded which). CDR3s include the opening cysteine and the closing phenylalanine or tryptophan. The D gene is left open where the match is weak. The listing skips clone size in some rows; elsewhere it reads once, few, many or a size class.

clone size,CDR3 length,D gene,V gene,J gene,CDR3 protein,CDR3 DNA
once,15,NA,TRBV7-3,TRBJ2-1,CASSRDRSSYNEQFF,TGTGCCAGCAGCCGAGACAGGAGCTCCTACAATGAGCAGTTCTTC
NA,15,NA,TRBV4-1,TRBJ2-3,CASSSALGAADTQYF,TGCGCCAGCAGCTCGGCCCTAGGGGCCGCAGATACGCAGTATTTT
once,12,NA,TRBV6-5,TRBJ2-1,CASTNGRNEQFF,TGTGCCAGCACCAACGGGAGAAATGAGCAGTTCTTC
NA,14,TRBD2,TRBV19,TRBJ2-1,CASSLAGVYNEQFF,TGTGCCAGTAGCCTAGCGGGAGTGTACAATGAGCAGTTCTTC
NA,13,NA,TRBV3-1/TRBV3-2,TRBJ2-2,CASSPGSGRELFF,TGTGCCAGCAGCCCGGGTTCTGGCAGGGAGCTGTTTTTT
NA,16,TRBD1,TRBV5-1,TRBJ2-1,CASSARDRGAYNEQFF,TGCGCCAGCAGCGCCCGGGACAGGGGGGCCTACAATGAGCAGTTCTTC
few,13,NA,TRBV12-3/TRBV12-4,TRBJ2-7,CASGDLLEGEQYF,TGTGCCAGCGGTGACCTACTAGAGGGCGAGCAGTACTTC
NA,14,TRBD1,TRBV27,TRBJ1-4,CASSLGDRNEKLFF,TGTGCCAGCAGTTTGGGGGACAGAAATGAAAAACTGTTTTTT
NA,14,NA,TRBV27,TRBJ2-2,CASNPTGIGGELFF,TGTGCCAGCAATCCCACAGGGATCGGGGGGGAGCTGTTTTTT
NA,15,NA,TRBV6-5,TRBJ2-7,CASSYKSGATYEQYF,TGTGCCAGCAGTTACAAGTCAGGGGCCACCTACGAGCAGTACTTC
NA,15,TRBD2,TRBV5-4,TRBJ2-7,CASSLAPAGGYEQYF,TGTGCCAGCAGCTTGGCCCCAGCGGGGGGCTACGAGCAGTACTTC
NA,14,TRBD1,TRBV25-1,TRBJ1-2,CASSESGQGRLLDF,TGTGCCAGCAGTGAATCCGGACAGGGAAGGCTTCTTGACTTC
NA,13,TRBD2,TRBV5-1,TRBJ2-5,CASSPPTSGSMDF,TGCGCCAGCAGCCCCCCGACTAGCGGGTCTATGGACTTC
NA,14,NA,TRBV12-5,TRBJ2-1,CASGRGTSYNEQFF,TGTGCTAGTGGTCGGGGGACCTCCTACAATGAGCAGTTCTTC
NA,13,NA,TRBV11-2,TRBJ2-5,CASSWDFKETQYF,TGTGCCAGCAGCTGGGACTTTAAGGAGACCCAGTACTTC
NA,15,NA,TRBV19,TRBJ2-7,CASSIDPTSSNEQYF,TGTGCCAGTAGTATAGACCCGACTAGTTCTAACGAGCAGTACTTC
once,14,NA,TRBV5-6,TRBJ1-4,CASSKEAVGEKLFF,TGTGCCAGCTCCAAGGAGGCGGTTGGGGAAAAACTGTTTTTT
few,13,TRBD1,TRBV10-1,TRBJ2-7,CASSWTGSNEQYF,TGCGCCAGCTCTTGGACAGGGAGTAACGAGCAGTACTTC
NA,14,NA,TRBV11-2,TRBJ2-7,CASSFEGGPYEQYF,TGTGCCAGCAGCTTCGAGGGAGGACCGTACGAGCAGTACTTC
NA,16,NA,TRBV7-8,TRBJ2-1,CASSLAGLISYNEQFF,TGTGCCAGCAGCTTAGCGGGCCTAATCTCCTACAATGAGCAGTTCTTC
once,14,TRBD1,TRBV10-3,TRBJ2-2,CAINPGQGGGELFF,TGTGCCATCAATCCCGGACAGGGCGGCGGGGAGCTGTTTTTT
NA,17,TRBD2,TRBV2,TRBJ2-2,CASRLYASGVNTGELFF,TGTGCCAGCAGGTTATACGCTAGCGGGGTGAACACCGGGGAGCTGTTTTTT
NA,15,TRBD1,TRBV5-8,TRBJ1-5,CASRGQGHSNQPQHF,TGTGCCAGCAGAGGACAGGGACATAGCAATCAGCCCCAGCATTTT
NA,16,TRBD1,TRBV29-1,TRBJ2-5,CSVSSGTGPTQETQYF,TGCAGCGTTTCTTCCGGGACAGGGCCGACACAAGAGACCCAGTACTTC
few,13,TRBD1,TRBV19,TRBJ1-6,CASSTGGSSPLHF,TGTGCCAGTAGTACAGGGGGCAGTTCACCCCTCCACTTT
NA,13,NA,TRBV7-9,TRBJ1-2,CASSLEASKGYTF,TGTGCCAGCAGCTTAGAAGCTTCTAAGGGCTACACCTTC
NA,15,NA,TRBV9,TRBJ1-3,CASSVGTATGNTIYF,TGTGCCAGCAGCGTAGGGACTGCTACTGGAAACACCATATATTTT
NA,11,NA,TRBV12-3/TRBV12-4,TRBJ1-2,CASSIGGGYTF,TGTGCCAGCAGTATTGGCGGCGGCTACACCTTC
NA,16,NA,TRBV6-1,TRBJ2-6,CASSDGLHSGANVLTF,TGTGCCAGCAGTGATGGGCTTCACTCTGGGGCCAACGTCCTGACTTTC
NA,14,NA,TRBV10-3,TRBJ1-1,CAISEAAVYTEAFF,TGTGCCATCAGTGAGGCGGCGGTGTACACTGAAGCTTTCTTT
once,13,NA,TRBV19,TRBJ2-7,CASSTSFAELLYF,TGTGCCAGTAGTACCTCATTTGCGGAGTTGCTGTACTTC
NA,14,NA,TRBV7-2,TRBJ1-1,CASSLVGSQGKAFF,TGTGCCAGCAGCTTAGTAGGCTCGCAGGGAAAAGCTTTCTTT
NA,13,NA,TRBV7-8,TRBJ2-1,CASSRLQGVEQFF,TGTGCCAGCAGCCGGTTACAGGGCGTCGAGCAGTTCTTC
NA,17,NA,TRBV9,TRBJ2-3,CASSVEGETRSTDTQYF,TGTGCCAGCAGCGTAGAGGGGGAAACGAGAAGCACAGATACGCAGTATTTT
NA,14,TRBD1,TRBV29-1,TRBJ2-7,CSVSPGTGSREQYF,TGCAGCGTCTCCCCCGGGACAGGGAGCAGGGAGCAGTACTTC
NA,14,TRBD2,TRBV13,TRBJ2-7,CASSRLAGGHEQYF,TGTGCCAGCAGCCGATTAGCGGGAGGGCACGAGCAGTACTTC
NA,14,NA,TRBV14,TRBJ2-2,CASSQAEVAGELFF,TGTGCCAGCAGCCAAGCAGAGGTAGCCGGGGAGCTGTTTTTT